The rows below give T cell receptor beta chains drawn from one sample of a study of blood T cell repertoires in COVID-19. TCRdb's copy holds only in-frame clones and misses some; the assay was immunoSEQ multiplex PCR. The sample lists about 56,000 clones, approximately 81% seen once, with approximately 13% in the top ten. The specimen was peripheral blood. The receptors were sampled from a woman older than 75 with acute or convalescent COVID-19. Both conserved end residues are part of each CDR3. The order of the fields is D gene, J gene, V gene, clone size, CDR3 DNA, CDR3 protein. D genes are given only for firm matches. For some rows the clone size is stated as once, few or many, or as a class when expanded; others skip it.

>TRBD1|TRBJ1-2|TRBV5-1|.
TGCGCCAGCAGCCTACCACGGACAGGGCTGGAAGGCTACACCTTC
CASSLPRTGLEGYTF
>TRBD1|TRBJ2-5|TRBV11-2|many
TGTGCCAGCAGCCGGGACAGAACCCCGGAGACCCAGTACTTC
CASSRDRTPETQYF
>.|TRBJ2-5|TRBV10-3|once
TGTGCCATCAGCCCAATACCGGGACACAGCCAAGAGACCCAGTACTTC
CAISPIPGHSQETQYF
>.|TRBJ1-5|TRBV6-2/TRBV6-3|.
TGTGCCAGCAGCACTGTCAGGAATCAGCCCCAGCATTTT
CASSTVRNQPQHF
>.|TRBJ1-4|TRBV7-2|.
TGTGCCAGCAGCTTAGGTCGTAATGAAAAACTGTTTTTT
CASSLGRNEKLFF
>.|TRBJ1-2|TRBV6-5|.
TGTGCCAGCAGTTACACAGGGAACTATGGCTACACCTTC
CASSYTGNYGYTF
>.|TRBJ1-2|TRBV19|.
TGTGCCAGTAGATTCGGACTTGGCGGCGGCTACACCTTC
CASRFGLGGGYTF
>.|TRBJ1-6|TRBV6-2/TRBV6-3|.
TGTGCCAGCAGATACTCGTCAGTAACCTATAATTCACCCCTCCACTTT
CASRYSSVTYNSPLHF
>TRBD1|TRBJ2-7|TRBV6-6|.
TGTGCCAGCACCGCCGGGACAGGGACCTACGAGCAGTACTTC
CASTAGTGTYEQYF
>TRBD2|TRBJ2-5|TRBV9|few
TGTGCCAGCAGCGTGGTCCAGGGAGGGCAAGAGACCCAGTACTTC
CASSVVQGGQETQYF
>TRBD1|TRBJ1-1|TRBV29-1|.
TGCAGCTCTCGACAGGGGACGAACACTGAAGCTTTCTTT
CSSRQGTNTEAFF
>.|TRBJ1-2|TRBV20-1|.
TGCAGTGCTAGTCTGTGGGTGACAAACAACTATGGCTACACCTTC
CSASLWVTNNYGYTF
>.|TRBJ2-4|TRBV3-1/TRBV3-2|.
TGTGCCAGCAGCCAACCAGGATCGCTAGCCAAAAACATTCAGTACTTC
CASSQPGSLAKNIQYF
>.|TRBJ2-3|TRBV7-7|.
TGTGCTAGCAGCTTAGCCATGACTAGCACAGATACGCAGTATTTT
CASSLAMTSTDTQYF
>.|TRBJ2-3|TRBV5-1|.
TGCGCCAGCAGCCTACAGTCCACAGATACGCAGTATTTT
CASSLQSTDTQYF
>.|TRBJ2-7|TRBV12-5|.
TGTGCTAGTGGTTCGATCGCCGGGGGATCCTACGAGCAGTACTTC
CASGSIAGGSYEQYF
>TRBD1|TRBJ2-4|TRBV10-3|.
TGTGCCATCAGCAAGGGACAGGATCAAGACATTCAGTACTTC
CAISKGQDQDIQYF
>.|TRBJ1-6|TRBV5-5|once
TGTGCCAGCAGCTTGGAGACAGCCTATAATTCACCCCTCCACTTT
CASSLETAYNSPLHF
>TRBD2|TRBJ2-3|TRBV13|.
TGTGCCAGCAGACTACTAGCGGGGAAGAGCACAGATACGCAGTATTTT
CASRLLAGKSTDTQYF
>TRBD2|TRBJ2-3|TRBV24-1|.
TGTGCCACCAGTGTCGCCGACGGTAGCGGGGAGAGCACAGATACGCAGTATTTT
CATSVADGSGESTDTQYF
>TRBD1|TRBJ1-1|TRBV7-6|.
TGTGCCAGCAGCGCCCGACAGGGGACGAACACTGAAGCTTTCTTT
CASSARQGTNTEAFF
>.|TRBJ1-6|TRBV7-6|.
TGTGCCAGCAGCCTGCCCCTGGGGAGCTCCTATAATTCACCCCTCCACTTT
CASSLPLGSSYNSPLHF
>.|TRBJ1-1|TRBV7-8|once
TGTGCCAGCAGTATCCAGGGATTTAGGGACACTGAAGCTTTCTTT
CASSIQGFRDTEAFF
>.|TRBJ1-3|TRBV5-4|.
TGTGCCAGCAGCTTTGACACCAGCTCTGGAAACACCATATATTTT
CASSFDTSSGNTIYF